The T cell receptor beta chain described here comes from a study of cytomegalovirus exposure and HLA in healthy donors (dated by TCRdb to between 2016 and 2019). For the study in its entirety: According to a later analysis, the 120 or so validation repertoires were produced on the same platform as the 700 or so repertoires of the first cohort. The study aimed to test whether cataloging public T cell receptors could reveal signatures of past pathogen exposure. Besides the first cohort of 666 subjects, a separate validation cohort made up of 95 to 150 different subjects was used. To predict cytomegalovirus infection status, the study brought together high-throughput TCR immunosequencing, statistical association of individual TCRs with disease status, and machine learning.

As regards this clone: Its antigen specificity is not known. No base-level quality is on record; no much larger clone is a single base apart.

The donors belonged to the validation cohort of 120 subjects, which was separate from the roughly 700-subject first cohort. The library came from the immunoSEQ multiplex PCR assay. Regarding the original processing steps: A statistical classification framework was developed to diagnose cytomegalovirus status using the catalog of TCR beta chain sequences. TCRdb carries this immuneACCESS record with in-frame sequences only. Its versions omit some clonotypes, under half of them owing to an unresolved V gene in the studies checked, with the rest unexplained. Clonal size and the V and J genes are those of that table, whereas D and trimming came from the DNA. This sample comprises some 140,000 clones, roughly 87% of them detected only once. In total, the top ten clones hold about 10% of the sample. General findings and caveats noted by the study authors: The classifier was reported to diagnose cytomegalovirus status with high specificity and sensitivity in both the original and validation cohorts. A later analysis found that TCRs clustered in the first cohort also tended to co-occur in the 95 to 150 validation repertoires, with 94% of cluster scores above 0. A few of the identified cytomegalovirus-associated TCR beta chains were confirmed in vitro to be specific for cytomegalovirus antigens. A later analysis lacked HLA typing for the validation cohort, so it scored co-occurrence in that cohort across all 120 or so repertoires. While some public TCRs were present in many individuals, most TCR sequences turned up only very rarely across donors. The study listed around 160 TCR beta chains as associated with cytomegalovirus. The authors suggested that the approach could potentially be generalized to other disease states and immunological phenotypes.

The CDR3 holds 13 amino acids from the cysteine to the phenylalanine. The CDR3 DNA has 39 bases and is translated from base 1. The germline V gene gives CDR1 as KGHSH and CDR2 as LQKENI. V drops 3 bases and J drops 7 bases, leaving 12 bases in between. The sample taken for sequencing was PBMCs. The receptor was derived from a woman aged 18 to 35 in good health and CMV-seropositive. This chain joins TRBV18 to TRBJ1-1; TRBD1 is perhaps the D gene, given 6 matching bases. The nucleotide sequence reads TGTGCCAGCTCACCGATCACAGGGATTGAAGCTTTCTTT. Its amino acids are CASSPITGIEAFF.